This T cell receptor beta chain stems from a study of OX40 agonist ivuxolimab in advanced cancers. As for the study in general: In this cohort, patients received ivuxolimab, an agonistic anti-OX40 (CD134) antibody. Recorded diagnoses for dose-escalation patients were hepatocellular carcinoma, melanoma, renal cell or head and neck cancer. Previous treatment with anti-PD-1, anti-PD-L1 or anti-CTLA-4 therapy was allowed; roughly 40% had received some. Study results and limitations: At 0.1-3.0 mg/kg, partial responders had clonal expansion among the lowest observed.

Repertoires were generated with immunoSEQ multiplex PCR, while TCRdb's copy carries only in-frame clones and drops some. Found here are tens of thousands of clones, approximately 91% of them singletons; the top ten hold over 35%. Germline V gene data show CDR1 as MNHNY and CDR2 as SVGAGI (reference sequence). This CDR3 comprises 12 residues. The V end was cut by 4 bases, the J end by 0 bases, with 4 bases between. For this clone: Its antigen is undetermined.

The source of this sequence is an adult with an advanced solid tumor such as melanoma, head and neck, liver or kidney cancer. This specimen consisted of CD4+ or CD8+ T cells sorted from blood, obtained in a trial of the OX40 agonist ivuxolimab. The chain couples TRBV6-6 to TRBJ2-7; no clear D gene. CDR3 DNA: TGTGCCAGCAGTTCCAACTCCTACGAGCAGTACTTC. Its translation is CASSSNSYEQYF.